Here is one TCR beta chain with its context. Its antigen is still unknown. Base-call qualities are not available, and no considerably larger clone is one nucleotide away. Including the terminal cysteine and phenylalanine, the CDR3 comprises 13 residues. Just CDR3 DNA is preserved here, 39 bases in frame from base 1. The V end gives up 3 bases and the J end 4 bases, leaving 3 bases in the junction not matched to a gene. CDR1 is given as SGHAT and CDR2 as FQNNGV, both from the germline V gene. This sample stems from a study of T cells in Graves' hyperthyroidism and ophthalmopathy (dated by TCRdb to about 2019). Notes on the research overall: Peripheral blood samples were taken at the time of initial diagnosis, prior to any treatment. According to the paper, TCR Vbeta CDR3 sequencing was carried out on 120 to 150 peripheral blood samples, which came from more than 40 ophthalmopathy, about 75 hyperthyroidism and about 17 progressor patients. To identify TCR V-J signatures that set the groups apart, the researchers used a discovery cohort of 90 to 100 patients, made up of 40 to 45 with Graves' ophthalmopathy and some 60 with stable Graves' hyperthyroidism. The 100 discovery patients were randomly split 7:3 into training and test sets. After sampling, hyperthyroidism patients received methimazole starting at 30 mg daily, and ophthalmopathy patients received high-dose intravenous methylprednisolone. An independent validation cohort of under 20 hyperthyroidism patients and 17 patients who later progressed to ophthalmopathy tested prospective prediction of ophthalmopathy. Thyroid tissue and blood T-cell repertoires from more than five Graves' hyperthyroidism patients were also compared in the study.

Hyperthyroidism patients were newly diagnosed, had a disease duration of under 2 months, and were aged 18 to 65 years. Exclusion was applied to patients with uncontrolled infections, other autoimmune diseases, pregnancy or lactation. Clinical symptoms, serum thyroxine and TRAb, thyroid ultrasound, and orbital computed tomography formed the basis for the diagnoses. For progressor patients, blood was drawn at the first diagnosis of hyperthyroidism, before any ophthalmopathy symptoms had appeared. PBMCs were separated from roughly 10 ml of fresh peripheral blood using Ficoll-Paque density gradient centrifugation. Patients classed as progressors first received a Graves' hyperthyroidism diagnosis and then went on to develop ophthalmopathy during follow-up. Total RNA was extracted with Trizol reagent, and quality was checked on an Agilent 2100 Bioanalyzer. TCR beta CDR3 regions were amplified from RNA transcripts. For the first round of RT-PCR on the TCR CDR3, the HTBI primer set was used together with the Qiagen OneStep RT-PCR kit. A second multiplex PCR round built the libraries, followed by size selection and purification. Sequencing of the libraries was done on an Illumina HiSeq2000 using paired-end 100 bp reads. In the authors' own workflow: Raw data were processed with SOAPnuke, discarding reads with adapters, uncalled bases, mean Phred below 15, or no exact constant-primer or identifier match. COPE v1.2.5 was used to merge high-quality paired reads, and clonotypes were defined as unique nucleotide sequences. Clonotypes were aligned to IMGT TRBV, TRBD and TRBJ reference segments using MiTCR v1.1. The analysis was restricted to V-J combinations with a frequency above 0.0001, which together covered 98% to 99.2% of the repertoires. The TCS score was defined as F50 (clonal expansion) divided by E x V (chaos), with BLOSUM62-based TCRdist calculated between CDR3 peptides within each V-J. Welch's t-statistics and random forest reduced some 510 V-J features to under 15, which were used in a naive Bayes classifier (R e1071). The raw public data were reprocessed by TCRdb itself: fastp quality trimming at Q25, MiXCR clonotype calling, in-frame beta chains only. Rows matching on CDR3 protein sequence are summarized as one entry with the most common DNA and genes. TCRdb's processing, not the authors', yielded these V and J calls. A total of some 250,000 distinct CDR3 sequences appear in this sample, roughly 15% of them only once. The biggest ten clones account for roughly 14% of the sample.

Beyond this particular receptor, the publication reports: In cross-validation, a model built on a 13 V-J signature told ophthalmopathy apart from stable hyperthyroidism with 85% to 90% sensitivity and about 81% specificity, and in testing the same model reached 80%/75%. No statistical method was used to fix the sample size in advance, and group allocation was not hidden from the investigators. In validation, the model predicted progression to ophthalmopathy with over 60% sensitivity and approximately 74% specificity, a median of about 6.7 months before onset. Most expanded thyroid clonotypes (frequency above 0.001) were also detected in blood, a finding suggesting that blood repertoires may reflect thyroid immune responses.

The sample consisted of blood. The rearrangement combines TRBV11-2 with TRBJ2-7, and TRBD1 matches 7 of the central bases. This sequence originates from a woman between 35 and 50 years old with Graves' hyperthyroidism that later progressed to Graves' ophthalmopathy. The base sequence is TGTGCCAGCAGCTTCGTCAGGGGGTACGAGCAGTACTTC. This is translated as CASSFVRGYEQYF.